This paragraph reports one T cell receptor beta chain. The data originate from a study of blood T cell repertoires in COVID-19. Study details: Sources were T cells, B-cell-depleted T cells, or PBMCs; the material itself was cDNA or gDNA.

Here immunoSEQ multiplex PCR was the method, and the copy in TCRdb shows in-frame clones only, minus some. The sample has about 100,000 clones, 90% seen once. This CDR3 has 13 residues. Trimming took off 5 bases at V and 4 bases at J, with 11 bases between the two ends. CDR1 and CDR2 from the germline V gene are SGHNT and YENEEA. This sequence was found in a man younger than 35 with COVID-19, enrolled during active disease. The sequenced sample consisted of peripheral blood. V gene TRBV11-3 combines with J gene TRBJ1-1; D is perhaps TRBD1 (6 bases). CDR3 bases: TGTGCCAGCAGCCGGGGACACCTCACTGAAGCTTTCTTT. Amino acids: CASSRGHLTEAFF.